These 19 T cell receptor beta chains came from one sample sequenced in a study of blood T cell repertoires in COVID-19. The protocol was immunoSEQ multiplex PCR, while the TCRdb copy is restricted to in-frame clones and leaves out a portion. This sample yields fewer than 150,000 clones, of which roughly four fifths are seen a single time; 9.5% to 15% belongs to the top ten. Sequenced: peripheral blood. These receptors were collected from a human donor in a cohort sampled during active COVID-19.

In this sample, this clone turned up once. This chain uses TRBV18 with TRBJ1-1; a possible D gene is TRBD1 (6 bases). Trimming stripped 5 bases from V and 2 bases from J, with 18 bases between. The CDR3 is 16 amino acids. Germline loops: CDR1 KGHSH, CDR2 LQKENI. DNA of the CDR3: TGTGCCAGCTCAACGCAGGGGACACCCAGAAACACTGAAGCTTTCTTT. As protein: CASSTQGTPRNTEAFF.

V is TRBV7-9 and J is TRBJ2-5; the match to TRBD2 covers 9 bases. CDR3 length equals 17 residues. Losses at the gene ends were 4 bases for V and 7 bases for J; bases not matched to a gene: 16. Per germline, CDR1 SEHNR and CDR2 FQNEAQ (reference sequence). CDR3 residues: CASSSIGGSGGLGTQYF. The DNA of the CDR3 is TGTGCCAGCAGCTCGATCGGCGGTAGCGGGGGTCTTGGGACCCAGTACTTC.

Only one count was recorded for this clone. This chain links TRBV29-1 with TRBJ1-2, with 10 bases lining up with TRBD1. This CDR3 has 13 amino acids. The germline CDR1 and CDR2 sequences are SQVTM and ANQGSEA. V gave up 3 bases and J gave up 4 bases; unmatched junction bases: 2. The CDR3 loop is CSVETGGLYGYTF. Written as DNA, the CDR3 is TGCAGCGTTGAGACAGGGGGCCTCTATGGCTACACCTTC.

The rearrangement links TRBV12-3 or TRBV12-4 to TRBJ2-7; a weak D match, TRBD1 (6 bases). Trimming left V 10 bases short and J 4 bases short, with 17 bases between. This CDR3 has 13 residues. The chain's CDR3 is CAMTTGNWYEQYF. CDR3 nucleotide sequence: TGTGCCATGACCACAGGGAACTGGTACGAGCAGTACTTC.

The gene calls are TRBV2 and TRBJ1-4; possible D gene TRBD1, 6 bases. V lost 6 bases to trimming and J lost 8 bases, with 16 bases between them. Germline V lookup: CDR1 SNHLY, CDR2 FYNNEI. The CDR3 contains 14 residues. The CDR3 here is CASRGTSSGEKLFF. CDR3 DNA sequence: TGTGCCAGCAGAGGGACATCATCGGGGGAAAAACTGTTTTTT.

This chain connects TRBV20-1 to TRBJ2-7; 9 nucleotides align to TRBD1. The V gene end was trimmed by 6 bases and the J gene end by 7 bases; junction bases not matched to a gene: 4. CDR3 length equals 11 residues. Germline V lookup: CDR1 DFQATT, CDR2 SNEGSKA (reference sequence). Written as DNA, the CDR3 is TGCAGTGCCCGACAGGGGGGGGAGCAGTACTTC. Amino acids: CSARQGGEQYF.

Comments on this clone: The junction does not match germline at one end; this may be a read error. V gene TRBV30 combines with J gene TRBJ2-5; 11 nucleotides agree with TRBD1. The CDR3 totals 12 residues. In germline, CDR1 is GTSNPN, CDR2 SVGIG (reference sequence). CDR3 residues: CAWSVRGQGGNF. The CDR3 bases are TGTGCCTGGAGTGTACGGGGACAGGGGGGGAACTTC.

The J gene is TRBJ2-7, the V gene TRBV5-1; 9 bases are shared with TRBD1. Losses at the gene ends were 4 bases for V and 6 bases for J; bases not matched to a gene: 8. Germline assignment: CDR1 SGHRS and CDR2 YFSETQ. This CDR3 is built from 14 residues. The DNA for the CDR3 is TGCGCCAGCAGCCGGAGACAGGGGGAAAGCGAGCAGTACTTC. Translated: CASSRRQGESEQYF. Variable domain in full (rest from reference TRBV5-1 and TRBJ2-7): KAGVTQTPRYLIKTRGQQVTLSCSPISGHRSVSWYQQTPGQGLQFLFEYFSETQRNKGNFPGRFSGRQFSNSRSEMNVSTLELGDSALYLCASSRRQGESEQYFGPGTRLTVT.

V is TRBV30 and J is TRBJ1-3; D is ambiguous. The CDR3 consists of 12 residues. V was shortened by 2 bases and J by 4 bases, with 6 bases between the two germline ends. CDR1 is GTSNPN, CDR2 SVGIG, per germline (reference sequence). CDR3 residues: CAWSSRGNTIYF. The CDR3 DNA follows: TGTGCCTGGAGTAGCAGGGGAAACACCATATATTTT.

The gene calls are TRBV4-2 and TRBJ2-5, with 11 bases lining up with TRBD2. Germline V CDR1 and CDR2: LGHNA, YNFKEQ. V was pared by 1 base and J by 1 base, with 8 bases of the junction left unmatched. This CDR3 spans 18 amino acids. DNA of the CDR3: TGTGCCAGCAGCCAAGTGAAGTTAGCGGGGGGGCTCCAAGAGACCCAGTACTTC. Amino acids: CASSQVKLAGGLQETQYF.

This clone was seen ten or more times. The chain is built from TRBV13 and TRBJ1-5; possibly TRBD1 for D (6 bases). Trimming stripped 0 bases from V and 8 bases from J, with 14 bases between. Germline V gene lookup returns CDR1 PRHDT and CDR2 FYEKMQ (reference sequence). The CDR3 length is 15 residues. The CDR3 bases are TGTGCCAGCAGCTTAGGGTACGAGGGGGTCGAGCCCCAGCATTTT. Its protein product is CASSLGYEGVEPQHF.

J is TRBJ1-1 and V is TRBV6-6, with D possibly TRBD1 on 6 matching bases. The CDR3 runs 14 residues. The V end lost 6 bases, the J end lost 2 bases, and 13 bases lay between the germline ends. The germline CDR1 and CDR2 sequences are MNHNY and SVGAGI (reference sequence). CDR3 in amino acids: CASSPTGLNTEAFF. In DNA, the CDR3 is TGTGCCAGCAGCCCAACAGGGCTCAACACTGAAGCTTTCTTT.

This chain links TRBV5-1 with TRBJ1-2; D possibly corresponds to TRBD1 (6 bases). Trimming took 7 bases from V and 3 from J, leaving 16 bases between them. In germline, CDR1 is SGHRS, CDR2 YFSETQ. This CDR3 has 14 amino acids. The CDR3 loop reads CASRPGQDDYGYTF. The CDR3, as DNA: TGCGCCAGCCGACCGGGACAAGACGACTATGGCTACACCTTC. Looking up the rest from reference TRBV5-1 and TRBJ1-2 gives the full variable domain: KAGVTQTPRYLIKTRGQQVTLSCSPISGHRSVSWYQQTPGQGLQFLFEYFSETQRNKGNFPGRFSGRQFSNSRSEMNVSTLELGDSALYLCASRPGQDDYGYTFGSGTRLTVV.

This clone was counted between two and nine times. The V gene is TRBV19, the J gene TRBJ2-7; D possibly corresponds to TRBD1 (6 bases). CDR1 is LNHDA and CDR2 is SQIVND in the germline V gene (reference sequence). V gave up 1 base and J gave up 5 bases, with 18 bases separating them. This CDR3 has 16 residues. The DNA for the CDR3 is TGTGCCAGTAGTATAGGAGCCAGCGACAAGGGGGACGAGCAGTACTTC. It specifies CASSIGASDKGDEQYF. Supplemented by reference TRBV19 and TRBJ2-7, the full variable domain reads DGGITQSPKYLFRKEGQNVTLSCEQNLNHDAMYWYRQDPGQGLRLIYYSQIVNDFQKGDIAEGYSVSREKKESFPLTVTSAQKNPTAFYLCASSIGASDKGDEQYFGPGTRLTVT.

In its sample, this clone was seen many times. The chain employs TRBV7-6 and TRBJ1-5, with unresolved D. V was trimmed by 2 bases and J by 6 bases, leaving 14 bases between them. This CDR3 has 15 residues. The germline V gene encodes CDR1 SGHVS and CDR2 FNYEAQ. CDR3 loop: CASSLNPGSGQPQHF. CDR3 DNA sequence: TGTGCCAGCAGCTTAAACCCGGGGTCGGGTCAGCCCCAGCATTTT. Supplemented by reference TRBV7-6 and TRBJ1-5, the full variable domain reads GAGVSQSPRYKVTKRGQDVALRCDPISGHVSLYWYRQALGQGPEFLTYFNYEAQQDKSGLPNDRFSAERPEGSISTLTIQRTEQRDSAMYRCASSLNPGSGQPQHFGDGTRLSIL.

The CDR3 here is CASRGTGGPYEQYF. In DNA, the CDR3 is TGTGCCAGCAGGGGGACAGGGGGCCCCTACGAGCAGTACTTC. The J gene is TRBJ2-7, the V gene TRBV6-5, with 12 bases lining up with TRBD1. The CDR3 length is 14 residues. V was pared by 6 bases and J by 2 bases, with 2 bases of the junction left unmatched. Germline CDR1 and CDR2: MNHEY and SVGAGI.

The V and J genes are TRBV5-5 and TRBJ1-5; no definite D call. With 2 bases removed from V and 3 bases from J, the gap between germline ends came to 9 bases. Germline V gives CDR1 SGHKS, CDR2 YYEKEE (reference sequence). This CDR3 has 14 residues. The CDR3 sequence is CASSFRVSNQPQHF. The CDR3 DNA is TGTGCCAGCAGCTTCCGCGTATCCAATCAGCCCCAGCATTTT. Full variable domain (rest looked up from reference TRBV5-5 and TRBJ1-5): DAGVTQSPTHLIKTRGQQVTLRCSPISGHKSVSWYQQVLGQGPQFIFQYYEKEERGRGNFPDRFSARQFPNYSSELNVNALLLGDSALYLCASSFRVSNQPQHFGDGTRLSIL.

The chain couples TRBV5-1 to TRBJ1-4; 9 positions match TRBD1. Per germline, CDR1 SGHRS and CDR2 YFSETQ. The CDR3 extends over 16 amino acids. Trimming removed 4 bases from V and 5 bases from J; junction bases left unmatched: 9. The chain's CDR3 is CASSPAGQGENEKLFF. The CDR3 DNA reads TGCGCCAGCAGCCCGGCGGGACAGGGAGAAAATGAAAAACTGTTTTTT. Based on the CDR3 plus reference TRBV5-1 and TRBJ1-4, the full variable domain is KAGVTQTPRYLIKTRGQQVTLSCSPISGHRSVSWYQQTPGQGLQFLFEYFSETQRNKGNFPGRFSGRQFSNSRSEMNVSTLELGDSALYLCASSPAGQGENEKLFFGSGTQLSVL.

The rearrangement uses TRBV7-9 and TRBJ1-5; TRBD1 agrees at 9 bases. The CDR3 length is 16 residues. After removal of 5 bases from V and 4 bases from J, the junction contained 9 bases not matched to a gene. Germline loops: CDR1 SEHNR, CDR2 FQNEAQ (reference sequence). The CDR3 DNA is TGTGCCAGCAGCATTTGGACAGGGGCCTTAAATCAGCCCCAGCATTTT. Translation: CASSIWTGALNQPQHF.